What follows are 30 T cell receptor beta chains derived from one specimen sequenced in a study of PD-1 blockade in mismatch repair-deficient tumors. TCRdb's table, derived via immunoSEQ multiplex PCR, lists solely in-frame clones and lacks some. This sample has some 97,000 clones, with 82% found just once. Source: peripheral blood, taken about 36 weeks after starting pembrolizumab. The receptor set was obtained from an adult with mismatch repair-deficient cancer.

V and J are TRBV19 and TRBJ1-4, with 11 positions matching TRBD1. Trimming cost V 9 bases and J 8 bases; bases outside gene matches: 5. Germline V lookup: CDR1 LNHDA, CDR2 SQIVND (reference sequence). The CDR3 has 13 residues. The CDR3 DNA is TGTGCCAGCCGGGACAGGGGGGACGAAAAACTGTTTTTT. Translated, it gives CASRDRGDEKLFF.

The chain has TRBV19 and TRBJ2-1, with TRBD2 identical over 7 bases. The junction had 6 bases not matched to a gene; V was cut back by 4 bases and J by 0 bases. Germline V lookup: CDR1 LNHDA, CDR2 SQIVND (reference sequence). The CDR3 runs to 16 residues. The CDR3 spells CASSTGTGGSYNEQFF. The CDR3 coding sequence is TGTGCCAGTAGTACTGGGACGGGGGGCTCCTACAATGAGCAGTTCTTC.

This chain uses TRBV10-2 with TRBJ2-7; 11 bases align to TRBD2. CDR1 is WSHSY, CDR2 SAAADI, per germline. The CDR3 loop spans 14 amino acids. The trim removed 7 bases at V and 5 bases at J, leaving 7 bases unmatched. The CDR3 here is CASTKELAGDEQYF. For the CDR3, the DNA is TGCGCCAGCACTAAGGAACTAGCGGGAGACGAGCAGTACTTC.

The chain uses TRBV7-2 and TRBJ2-5, with 7 bases fitting TRBD1. CDR1 is SGHTA, CDR2 FQGNSA, per germline. The V segment lost 2 bases and the J segment 7 bases; nucleotides outside the gene matches: 7. This CDR3 comprises 14 residues. The CDR3: CASSLQGVTATQYF. CDR3 DNA: TGTGCCAGCAGCTTACAGGGGGTGACGGCGACCCAGTACTTC.

The V gene is TRBV5-4, the J gene TRBJ1-2; no clear D gene. CDR3 length: 15 residues. CDR1 is SGHNT and CDR2 is YYREEE in the germline V gene (reference sequence). The V end was cut by 5 bases, the J end by 4 bases, with 18 bases between. CDR3 residues: CASRGYDLEGYGYTF. The CDR3 DNA follows: TGTGCCAGCAGGGGTTACGACTTGGAAGGCTATGGCTACACCTTC.

This chain links TRBV14 with TRBJ1-1, with 7 bases lining up with TRBD1. The length of the CDR3 is 15 residues. V was pared by 4 bases and J by 0 bases, with 5 bases of the junction left unmatched. Germline loops: CDR1 SGHDN, CDR2 FVKESK. The chain's CDR3 is CASSLDRVLNTEAFF. DNA of the CDR3: TGTGCCAGCAGCCTCGACAGGGTATTGAACACTGAAGCTTTCTTT.

The chain recombines TRBV19 with TRBJ1-4; D may be TRBD1 (5 bases). Between the trimmed V and J ends, which lost 6 bases and 0 bases, there was a span of 14 bases. Germline CDR1 reads LNHDA; CDR2 reads SQIVND (reference sequence). The CDR3 is made up of 16 amino acids. CDR3 DNA: TGTGCCAGTAGCCATGGGACGCACGCAACTAATGAAAAACTGTTTTTT. Translation gives CASSHGTHATNEKLFF.

V and J are TRBV29-1 and TRBJ1-3; D possibly corresponds to TRBD1 (6 bases). Germline V lookup: CDR1 SQVTM, CDR2 ANQGSEA. Trimming removed 6 bases from V and 1 base from J, with 16 bases in between. This CDR3 contains 15 residues. The CDR3 region has the DNA TGCAGCGTAAAAAAGACAGGCGCTTCTGGAAACACCATATATTTT. Its protein product is CSVKKTGASGNTIYF. The full variable domain, with the rest looked up from reference TRBV29-1 and TRBJ1-3, is SAVISQKPSRDICQRGTSLTIQCQVDSQVTMMFWYRQQPGQSLTLIATANQGSEATYESGFVIDKFPISRPNLTFSTLTVSNMSPEDSSIYLCSVKKTGASGNTIYFGEGSWLTVV.

This clone has only one observation. The J gene is TRBJ2-7, the V gene TRBV6-6; tentative D call: TRBD1 (6 bases). Germline-derived CDR1 and CDR2 are MNHNY and SVGAGI (reference sequence). Trimming removed 10 bases from V and 6 bases from J, with 13 bases in between. The CDR3 extends over 11 amino acids. Here the CDR3 DNA reads TGTGCCACCCTACAGGGACGCGAGCAGTACTTC. Protein sequence: CATLQGREQYF.

The V and J genes are TRBV7-9 and TRBJ2-1; 9 positions agree with TRBD1. The J segment lost 8 bases and the V segment lost 6 bases, leaving 8 bases of the junction unmatched. Per the germline V gene, CDR1 is SEHNR and CDR2 is FQNEAQ (reference sequence). The CDR3 is 14 amino acids. DNA for the CDR3: TGTGCCAGCAGGAACTACAGGGGGCGCGATGAGCAGTTCTTC. Amino acids: CASRNYRGRDEQFF.

V usage is TRBV19 and J usage is TRBJ2-3; 8 bases align to TRBD2. This CDR3 comprises 16 residues. CDR1 is LNHDA and CDR2 is SQIVND in the germline V gene (reference sequence). The trim removed 7 bases at V and 2 bases at J, leaving 11 bases unmatched. This CDR3 reads CASKSLAGGFTDTQYF. CDR3 DNA: TGTGCCAGTAAATCCCTTGCGGGGGGATTCACAGATACGCAGTATTTT.

CDR3 loop: CASSPQGQPNYGYTF. The CDR3 DNA is TGTGCCAGCTCACCCCAGGGACAGCCTAACTATGGCTACACCTTC. The V and J genes are TRBV18 and TRBJ1-2, with 7 bases that match TRBD1. The CDR3 has 15 amino acids. In germline, CDR1 is KGHSH, CDR2 LQKENI. The trim removed 3 bases at V and 0 bases at J, leaving 4 bases unmatched. The full variable domain, in which reference TRBV18 and TRBJ1-2 provide the parts outside the CDR3, is NAGVMQNPRHLVRRRGQEARLRCSPMKGHSHVYWYRQLPEEGLKFMVYLQKENIIDESGMPKERFSAEFPKEGPSILRIQQVVRGDSAAYFCASSPQGQPNYGYTFGSGTRLTVV.

The chain links TRBV7-2 to TRBJ1-2, with D unresolved. From germline, CDR1 is SGHTA and CDR2 FQGNSA. Trimming cost V 5 bases and J 8 bases, with 24 bases left between them. The CDR3 extends over 16 amino acids. The CDR3 reads CASSSPTEHILRGYTF. CDR3 DNA: TGTGCCAGCAGCAGTCCGACGGAGCATATTCTCCGGGGCTACACCTTC.

The chain carries TRBV27 and TRBJ2-7; TRBD1 aligns across 9 bases. This CDR3 has 15 residues. With V trimmed by 4 bases and J by 2 bases, 6 bases remained unmatched. Germline loops: CDR1 MNHEY, CDR2 SMNVEV (reference sequence). The CDR3 coding sequence is TGTGCCAGCAGTTATACCGGGACAGGGACCTACGAGCAGTACTTC. It is translated as CASSYTGTGTYEQYF.

The V and J genes are TRBV5-1 and TRBJ1-4; 7 nucleotides agree with TRBD1. Losses at the gene ends were 0 bases for V and 6 bases for J; bases not matched to a gene: 2. Germline CDR1 is SGHRS and CDR2 is YFSETQ. The CDR3 length is 14 residues. CDR3 region: CASSLGGGDEKLFF. The CDR3, as DNA: TGCGCCAGCAGCTTGGGAGGGGGCGATGAAAAACTGTTTTTT. Full variable domain (missing parts from reference TRBV5-1 and TRBJ1-4): KAGVTQTPRYLIKTRGQQVTLSCSPISGHRSVSWYQQTPGQGLQFLFEYFSETQRNKGNFPGRFSGRQFSNSRSEMNVSTLELGDSALYLCASSLGGGDEKLFFGSGTQLSVL.

The rearrangement links TRBV11-2 to TRBJ2-5; 11 positions match TRBD1. Germline loops: CDR1 SGHAT, CDR2 FQNNGV. The V gene end was trimmed by 4 bases and the J gene end by 1 base; junction bases not matched to a gene: 5. This CDR3 has 16 residues. The DNA of the CDR3 is TGTGCCAGCAGCTCCGGGACAGGGGGTATCCAAGAGACCCAGTACTTC. It specifies CASSSGTGGIQETQYF.

This chain links TRBV2 with TRBJ1-2; maybe TRBD1 (6 bases). Trimming stripped 7 bases from V and 7 bases from J, with 25 bases between. The CDR3 runs to 16 residues. In germline, CDR1 is SNHLY, CDR2 FYNNEI. The CDR3 loop is CASIQLGSTGTSGYTF. CDR3 DNA: TGTGCCAGCATACAGTTAGGTTCGACAGGAACAAGTGGCTACACCTTC.

Here the CDR3 reads CASRWTGGFDEQYF. The CDR3 DNA reads TGTGCCAGCAGATGGACAGGGGGCTTCGACGAGCAGTACTTC. The rearrangement uses TRBV27 and TRBJ2-7; 11 bases agree with TRBD1. The CDR3 is 14 residues long. The junction had 6 bases not matched to a gene; V was cut back by 6 bases and J by 5 bases. CDR1 and CDR2 from the germline V gene are MNHEY and SMNVEV (reference sequence).

V is TRBV19 and J is TRBJ1-2, with 9 bases identical to TRBD1. The ends lost 4 bases at V and 3 bases at J; junction bases unmatched: 9. CDR1 and CDR2 (germline): LNHDA, SQIVND (reference sequence). The CDR3 length is 16 residues. CDR3 coding DNA: TGTGCCAGTAGTAGACCCACAGGGGGCGACGACTATGGCTACACCTTC. Translation: CASSRPTGGDDYGYTF.

The gene calls are TRBV5-1 and TRBJ2-1; the match to TRBD2 covers 11 bases. The CDR3 is 16 residues long. V lost 0 bases, J lost 3 bases, and 2 bases stayed unmatched. CDR1 is SGHRS and CDR2 is YFSETQ in the germline V gene. DNA for the CDR3: TGCGCCAGCAGCTTGGATGGGACTAGCGGCTACAATGAGCAGTTCTTC. This codes for CASSLDGTSGYNEQFF. The whole variable domain, filled in from reference TRBV5-1 and TRBJ2-1, reads KAGVTQTPRYLIKTRGQQVTLSCSPISGHRSVSWYQQTPGQGLQFLFEYFSETQRNKGNFPGRFSGRQFSNSRSEMNVSTLELGDSALYLCASSLDGTSGYNEQFFGPGTRLTVL.

V and J are TRBV19 and TRBJ2-5; D not certain. The CDR3 spans 14 residues. The V gene lost 5 bases and the J gene lost 5 bases, with 15 bases spanning the gap. Germline V gene data show CDR1 as LNHDA and CDR2 as SQIVND (reference sequence). The CDR3 loop is CASSDLKGSETQYF. CDR3 DNA: TGTGCCAGTAGTGACCTGAAGGGCAGCGAGACCCAGTACTTC.

CDR3 coding DNA: TGTGCCAGCAGTGTGAGCGGTTCCGGAAACACCATATATTTT. Encoded protein: CASSVSGSGNTIYF. The chain recombines TRBV6-1 with TRBJ1-3; D not certain. Trimming stripped 4 bases from V and 4 bases from J, with 11 bases between. The CDR3 is 14 residues long. Germline loops: CDR1 MNHNS, CDR2 SASEGT.

V and J are TRBV6-4 and TRBJ2-7, with D possibly TRBD1 on 7 matching bases. The length of the CDR3 is 13 residues. Germline assignment: CDR1 MRHNA and CDR2 SNTAGT. Trimming removed 7 bases at V and 9 bases at J, with 19 bases between. CDR3 residues: CASIWDSSSGQYF. In DNA, the CDR3 is TGTGCCAGCATTTGGGACAGTAGTAGCGGGCAGTACTTC.

The CDR3 DNA follows: TGTGCCAGGAGGGGGGCGAAGGGTGACACTGAAGCTTTCTTT. Its protein product is CARRGAKGDTEAFF. V and J are TRBV2 and TRBJ1-1; a weak D match, TRBD1 (6 bases). The germline gives CDR1 SNHLY, CDR2 FYNNEI. The V and J ends lost 9 bases and 3 bases respectively, with 17 bases between them. There are 14 residues in the CDR3. Together with reference TRBV2 and TRBJ1-1, the CDR3 gives the full variable domain: EPEVTQTPSHQVTQMGQEVILRCVPISNHLYFYWYRQILGQKVEFLVSFYNNEISEKSEIFDDQFSVERPDGSNFTLKIRSTKLEDSAMYFCARRGAKGDTEAFFGQGTRLTVV.

The V gene is TRBV4-1, the J gene TRBJ1-2; D is possibly TRBD1 (5 bases). Germline-derived CDR1 and CDR2 are MGHRA and YSYEKL. There are 15 residues in the CDR3. Trimming pared 1 base from V and 4 bases from J, leaving 13 bases between. The CDR3 DNA reads TGCGCCAGCAGCCAAGGCCACGGGACGGCCTATGGCTACACCTTC. Amino acid sequence: CASSQGHGTAYGYTF.

The CDR3 DNA sequence: TGTGCCAGCAGCCCGCTAGGGACAGGGTCCTACAATGAGCAGTTCTTC. Amino acids: CASSPLGTGSYNEQFF. The chain links TRBV13 to TRBJ2-1; TRBD1 matches 9 bases. J gave up 1 base and V 5 bases, and 6 bases lay outside the gene matches. Per germline, CDR1 PRHDT and CDR2 FYEKMQ (reference sequence). This CDR3 comprises 16 residues.

The V call is TRBV18, the J call TRBJ1-2, with TRBD1 matching 7 bases. Per the germline V gene, CDR1 is KGHSH and CDR2 is LQKENI. After removal of 1 base from V and 6 bases from J, the junction contained 8 bases not matched to a gene. The CDR3 spans 15 residues. Here the CDR3 reads CASSPLGQKSDGYTF. CDR3 in DNA: TGTGCCAGCTCACCACTGGGACAGAAGTCCGATGGCTACACCTTC.

This clone is a singleton in its sample. Written as DNA, the CDR3 is TGTGCCAGCAGCTCCCAAGGGGAGCAGTTCTTC. It translates to CASSSQGEQFF. The chain couples TRBV9 to TRBJ2-1; D is unresolved. Per germline, CDR1 SGDLS and CDR2 YYNGEE. V gave up 4 bases and J gave up 10 bases, with 9 bases separating them. The CDR3 is made up of 11 amino acids.

This rearrangement joins TRBV27 to TRBJ1-4; 7 nucleotides agree with TRBD1. With 6 bases clipped from V and 5 bases from J, the junction kept 6 bases outside the gene matches. The CDR3 loop spans 14 amino acids. The germline V gene encodes CDR1 MNHEY and CDR2 SMNVEV (reference sequence). CDR3 sequence (DNA): TGTGCCAGCAGGACAGGGTACCTAAATGAAAAACTGTTTTTT. Its protein is CASRTGYLNEKLFF.

The count of this clone is one. V usage is TRBV5-5 and J usage is TRBJ2-2; 8 positions match TRBD1. Trimming removed 4 bases from V and 3 bases from J; junction bases left unmatched: 5. From germline, CDR1 is SGHKS and CDR2 YYEKEE (reference sequence). This CDR3 is 15 amino acids long. CDR3 sequence (DNA): TGTGCCAGCAGCGCAAACAGGGGGGACACCGGGGAGCTGTTTTTT. This encodes CASSANRGDTGELFF.